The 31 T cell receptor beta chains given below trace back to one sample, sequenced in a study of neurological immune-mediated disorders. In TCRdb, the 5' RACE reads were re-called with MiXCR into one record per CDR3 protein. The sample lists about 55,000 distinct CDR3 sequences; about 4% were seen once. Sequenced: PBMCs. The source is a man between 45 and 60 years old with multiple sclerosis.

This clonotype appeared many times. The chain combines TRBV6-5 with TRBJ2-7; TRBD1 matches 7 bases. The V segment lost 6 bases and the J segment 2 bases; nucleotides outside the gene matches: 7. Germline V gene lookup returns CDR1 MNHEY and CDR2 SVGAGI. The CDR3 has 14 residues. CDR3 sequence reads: CASSPGTEAYEQYF. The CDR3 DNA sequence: TGTGCCAGCAGCCCCGGGACAGAAGCCTACGAGCAGTACTTC.

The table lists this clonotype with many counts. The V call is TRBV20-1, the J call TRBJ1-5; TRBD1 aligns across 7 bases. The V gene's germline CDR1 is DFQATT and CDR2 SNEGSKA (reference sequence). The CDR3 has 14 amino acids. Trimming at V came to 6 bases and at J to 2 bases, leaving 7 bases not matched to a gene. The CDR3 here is CSAPPQGGNQPQHF. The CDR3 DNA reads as TGCAGTGCACCACCCCAGGGGGGCAATCAGCCCCAGCATTTT.

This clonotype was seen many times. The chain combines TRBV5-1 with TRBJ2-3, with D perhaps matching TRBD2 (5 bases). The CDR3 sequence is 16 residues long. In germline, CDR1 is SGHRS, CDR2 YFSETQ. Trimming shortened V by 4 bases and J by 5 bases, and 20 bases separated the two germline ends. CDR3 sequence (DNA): TGCGCCAGCAGCCCTGGGGAGTGGGCGTCTTTAGATACGCAGTATTTT. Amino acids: CASSPGEWASLDTQYF.

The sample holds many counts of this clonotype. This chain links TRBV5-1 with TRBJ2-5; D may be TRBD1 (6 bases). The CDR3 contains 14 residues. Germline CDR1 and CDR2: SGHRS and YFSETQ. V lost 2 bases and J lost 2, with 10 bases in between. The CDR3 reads CASSFYREQETQYF. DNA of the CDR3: TGCGCCAGCAGCTTCTACAGGGAGCAAGAGACCCAGTACTTC.

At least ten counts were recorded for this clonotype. CDR3 sequence reads: CASRTGDTQYF. CDR3 sequence (DNA): TGTGCCAGCAGGACGGGAGATACGCAGTATTTT. The chain uses TRBV27 and TRBJ2-3; no definite D call. CDR1 and CDR2 (germline): MNHEY, SMNVEV (reference sequence). With 6 bases removed from V and 5 bases from J, the gap between germline ends came to 6 bases. The length of the CDR3 is 11 residues.

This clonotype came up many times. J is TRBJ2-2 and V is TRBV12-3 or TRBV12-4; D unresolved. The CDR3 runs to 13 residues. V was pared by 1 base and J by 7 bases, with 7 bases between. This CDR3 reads CASSLDIIGELFF. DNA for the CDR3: TGTGCCAGCAGTTTAGATATTATCGGGGAGCTGTTTTTT.

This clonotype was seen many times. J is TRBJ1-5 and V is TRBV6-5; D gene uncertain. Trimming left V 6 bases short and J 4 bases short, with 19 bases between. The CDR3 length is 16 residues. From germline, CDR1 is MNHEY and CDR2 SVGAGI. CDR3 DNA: TGTGCCAGCAGCGGCGGCGCCTTTGGCGGGAATCAGCCCCAGCATTTT. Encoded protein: CASSGGAFGGNQPQHF.

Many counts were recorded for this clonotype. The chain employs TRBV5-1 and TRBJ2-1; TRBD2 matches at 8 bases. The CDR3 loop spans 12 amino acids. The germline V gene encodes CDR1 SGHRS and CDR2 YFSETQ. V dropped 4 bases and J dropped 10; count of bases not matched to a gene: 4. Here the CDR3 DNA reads TGCGCCAGCAGCGCGGAGCGGGGGGAGCAGTTCTTC. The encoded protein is CASSAERGEQFF. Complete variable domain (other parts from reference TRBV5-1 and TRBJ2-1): KAGVTQTPRYLIKTRGQQVTLSCSPISGHRSVSWYQQTPGQGLQFLFEYFSETQRNKGNFPGRFSGRQFSNSRSEMNVSTLELGDSALYLCASSAERGEQFFGPGTRLTVL.

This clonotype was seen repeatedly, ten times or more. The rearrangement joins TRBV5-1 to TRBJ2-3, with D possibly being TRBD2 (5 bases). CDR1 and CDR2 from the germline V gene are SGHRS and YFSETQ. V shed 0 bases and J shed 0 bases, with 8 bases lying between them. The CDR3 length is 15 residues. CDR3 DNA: TGCGCCAGCAGCTTGGGAGGGAGTAGCACAGATACGCAGTATTTT. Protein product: CASSLGGSSTDTQYF.

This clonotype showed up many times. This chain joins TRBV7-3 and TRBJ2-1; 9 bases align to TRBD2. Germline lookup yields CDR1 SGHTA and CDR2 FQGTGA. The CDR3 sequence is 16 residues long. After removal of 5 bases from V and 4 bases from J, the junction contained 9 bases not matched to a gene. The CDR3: CASSVDSGSPYNEQFF. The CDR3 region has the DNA TGTGCCAGCAGCGTAGATAGCGGGAGCCCTTACAATGAGCAGTTCTTC.

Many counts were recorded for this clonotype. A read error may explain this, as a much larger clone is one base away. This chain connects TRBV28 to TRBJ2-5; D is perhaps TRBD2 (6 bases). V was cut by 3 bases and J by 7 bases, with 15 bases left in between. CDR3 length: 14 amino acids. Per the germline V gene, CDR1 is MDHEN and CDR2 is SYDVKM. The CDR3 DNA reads TGTGCCAGCAGTTTCTTTGAAAGGAGGGGGACCCAGTACTTC. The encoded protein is CASSFFERRGTQYF.

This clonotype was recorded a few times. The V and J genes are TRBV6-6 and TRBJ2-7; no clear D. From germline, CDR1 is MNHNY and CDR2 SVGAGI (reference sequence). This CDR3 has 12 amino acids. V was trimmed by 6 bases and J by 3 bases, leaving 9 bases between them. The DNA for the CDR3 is TGTGCCAGCAGCCCGGCCCGCTACGAGCAGTACTTC. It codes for CASSPARYEQYF.

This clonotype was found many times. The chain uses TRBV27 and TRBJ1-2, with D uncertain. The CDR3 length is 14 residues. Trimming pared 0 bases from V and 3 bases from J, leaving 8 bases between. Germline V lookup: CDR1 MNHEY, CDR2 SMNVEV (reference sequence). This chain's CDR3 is CASSLSYNYYGYTF. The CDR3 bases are TGTGCCAGCAGTTTATCTTACAACTACTATGGCTACACCTTC.

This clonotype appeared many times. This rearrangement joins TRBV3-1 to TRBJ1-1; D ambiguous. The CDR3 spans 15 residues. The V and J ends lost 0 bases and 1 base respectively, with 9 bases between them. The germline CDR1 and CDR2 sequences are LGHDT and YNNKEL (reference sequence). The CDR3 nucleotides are TGTGCCAGCAGCCAAGATGGGATGGGGAACACTGAAGCTTTCTTT. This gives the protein CASSQDGMGNTEAFF.

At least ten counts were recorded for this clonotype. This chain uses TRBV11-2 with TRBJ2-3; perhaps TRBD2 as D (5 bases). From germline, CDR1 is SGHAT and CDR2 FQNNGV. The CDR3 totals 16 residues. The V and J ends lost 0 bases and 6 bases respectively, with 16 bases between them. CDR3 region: CASSLDSASLGDTQYF. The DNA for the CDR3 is TGTGCCAGCAGCTTAGATAGCGCCTCGCTGGGGGATACGCAGTATTTT.

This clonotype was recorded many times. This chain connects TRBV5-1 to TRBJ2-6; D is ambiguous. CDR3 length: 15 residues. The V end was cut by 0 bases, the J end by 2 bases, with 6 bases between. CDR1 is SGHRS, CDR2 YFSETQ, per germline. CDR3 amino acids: CASSLGVAGANVLTF. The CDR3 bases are TGCGCCAGCAGCTTGGGGGTCGCTGGGGCCAACGTCCTGACTTTC.

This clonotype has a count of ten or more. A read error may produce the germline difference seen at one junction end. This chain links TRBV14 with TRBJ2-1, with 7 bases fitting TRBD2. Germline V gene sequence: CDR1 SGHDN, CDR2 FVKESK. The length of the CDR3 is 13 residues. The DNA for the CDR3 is TGTGCCAGCAGCCAAGAGAGTCGGCGGGAGAAACTCTTC. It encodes CASSQESRREKLF.

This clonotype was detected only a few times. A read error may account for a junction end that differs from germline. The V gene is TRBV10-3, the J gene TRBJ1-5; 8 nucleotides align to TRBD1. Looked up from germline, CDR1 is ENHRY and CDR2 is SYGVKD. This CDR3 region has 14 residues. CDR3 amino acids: CAIRGAGGNQPQNF. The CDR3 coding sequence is TGTGCCATCAGGGGGGCAGGGGGCAATCAGCCCCAGAATTTT.

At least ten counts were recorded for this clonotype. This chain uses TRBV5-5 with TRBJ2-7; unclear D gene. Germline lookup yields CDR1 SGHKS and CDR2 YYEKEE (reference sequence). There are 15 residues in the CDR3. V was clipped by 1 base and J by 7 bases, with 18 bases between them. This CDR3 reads CASSLTATGRLEQYF. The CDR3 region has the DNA TGTGCCAGCAGCTTGACAGCGACTGGAAGGTTGGAGCAGTACTTC.

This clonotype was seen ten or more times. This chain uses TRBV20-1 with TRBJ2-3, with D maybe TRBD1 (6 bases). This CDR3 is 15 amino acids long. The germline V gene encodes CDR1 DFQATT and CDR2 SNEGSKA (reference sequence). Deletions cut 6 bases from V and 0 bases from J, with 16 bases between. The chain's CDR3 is CSAQNRERSTDTQYF. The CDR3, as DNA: TGCAGTGCCCAAAACAGGGAGCGGAGCACAGATACGCAGTATTTT.

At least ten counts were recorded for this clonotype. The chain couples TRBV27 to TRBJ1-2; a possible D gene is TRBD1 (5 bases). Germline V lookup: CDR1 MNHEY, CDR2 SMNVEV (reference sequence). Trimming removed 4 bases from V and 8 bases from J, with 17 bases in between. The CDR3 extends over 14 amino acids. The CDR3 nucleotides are TGTGCCAGCAGTTATTCAGGGAACGGTGAGGGCTACACCTTC. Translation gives CASSYSGNGEGYTF.

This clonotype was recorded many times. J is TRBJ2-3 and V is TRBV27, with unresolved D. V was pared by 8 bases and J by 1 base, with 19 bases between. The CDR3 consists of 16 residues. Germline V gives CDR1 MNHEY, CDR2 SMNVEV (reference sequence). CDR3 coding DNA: TGTGCCAGCTCCGGGCGTCAACGGTCGGGCACAGATACGCAGTATTTT. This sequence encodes CASSGRQRSGTDTQYF.

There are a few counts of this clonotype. The CDR3 here is CSVVGGGLAGFTDTQYF. The CDR3 nucleotides read TGCAGCGTCGTTGGGGGAGGACTAGCGGGATTCACAGATACGCAGTATTTT. This chain joins TRBV29-1 and TRBJ2-3; 12 nucleotides match TRBD2. The V gene's germline CDR1 is SQVTM and CDR2 ANQGSEA. The CDR3 has 17 residues. Trimming at V came to 6 bases and at J to 2 bases, leaving 12 bases not matched to a gene.

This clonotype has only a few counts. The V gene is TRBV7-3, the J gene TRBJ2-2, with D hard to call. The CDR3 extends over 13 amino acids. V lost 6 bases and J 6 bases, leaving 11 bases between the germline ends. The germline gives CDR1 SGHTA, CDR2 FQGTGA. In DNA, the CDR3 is TGTGCCAGCAGTACCCGGGCCCCCGGGGAGCTGTTTTTT. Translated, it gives CASSTRAPGELFF.

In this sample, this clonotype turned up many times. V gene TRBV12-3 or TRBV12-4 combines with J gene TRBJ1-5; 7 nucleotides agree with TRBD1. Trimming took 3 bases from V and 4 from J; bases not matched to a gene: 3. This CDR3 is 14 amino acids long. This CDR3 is CASSLEQGNQPQHF. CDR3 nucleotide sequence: TGTGCCAGCAGTTTGGAACAGGGGAATCAGCCCCAGCATTTT.

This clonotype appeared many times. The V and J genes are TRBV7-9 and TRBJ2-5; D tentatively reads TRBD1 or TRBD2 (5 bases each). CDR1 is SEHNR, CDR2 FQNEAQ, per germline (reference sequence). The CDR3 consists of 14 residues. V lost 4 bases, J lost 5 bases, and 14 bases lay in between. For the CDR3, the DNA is TGTGCCAGCAGCTGGGGGAGTGGTGCTGAGACCCAGTACTTC. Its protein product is CASSWGSGAETQYF.

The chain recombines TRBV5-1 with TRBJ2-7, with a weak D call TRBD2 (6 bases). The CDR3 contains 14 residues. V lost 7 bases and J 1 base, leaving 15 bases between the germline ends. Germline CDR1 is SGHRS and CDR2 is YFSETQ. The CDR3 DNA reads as TGCGCCAGCTCTTTGACTAGACGATCCTACGAGCAGTACTTC. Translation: CASSLTRRSYEQYF.

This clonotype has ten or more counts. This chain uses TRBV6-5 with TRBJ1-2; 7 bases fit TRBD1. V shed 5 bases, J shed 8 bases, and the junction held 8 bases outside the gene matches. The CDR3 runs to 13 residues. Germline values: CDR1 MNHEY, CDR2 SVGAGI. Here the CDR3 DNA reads TGTGCCAGCAGTGACACAGGGGCCGGGGGCTACACCTTC. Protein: CASSDTGAGGYTF.

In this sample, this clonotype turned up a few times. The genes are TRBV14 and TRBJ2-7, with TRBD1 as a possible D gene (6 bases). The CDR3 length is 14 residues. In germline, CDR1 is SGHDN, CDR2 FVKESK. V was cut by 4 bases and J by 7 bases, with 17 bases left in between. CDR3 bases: TGTGCCAGCAGCCTAATCCCAGGGGCGGAAGAGCAGTACTTC. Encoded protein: CASSLIPGAEEQYF.

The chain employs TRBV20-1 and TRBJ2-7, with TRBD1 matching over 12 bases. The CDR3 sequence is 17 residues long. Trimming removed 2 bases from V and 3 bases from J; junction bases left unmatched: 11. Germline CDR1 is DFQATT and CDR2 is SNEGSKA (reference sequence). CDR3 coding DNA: TGCAGTGCTAGAAGGGACAGGGGGCAAGGTAGGATCTACGAGCAGTACTTC. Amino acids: CSARRDRGQGRIYEQYF.

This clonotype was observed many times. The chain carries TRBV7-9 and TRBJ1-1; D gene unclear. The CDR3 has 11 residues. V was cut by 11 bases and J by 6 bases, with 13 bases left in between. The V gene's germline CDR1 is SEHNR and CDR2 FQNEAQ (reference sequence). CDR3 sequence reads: CASVGRAEAFF. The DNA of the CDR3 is TGTGCCTCTGTCGGGCGCGCTGAAGCTTTCTTT. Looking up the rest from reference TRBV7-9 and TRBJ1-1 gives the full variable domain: DTGVSQNPRHKITKRGQNVTFRCDPISEHNRLYWYRQTLGQGPEFLTYFQNEAQLEKSRLLSDRFSAERPKGSFSTLEIQRTEQGDSAMYLCASVGRAEAFFGQGTRLTVV.